What follows is one T cell receptor (beta chain) and its context. The target antigen is unknown. This specimen belongs to a study of graft-versus-host responses after intestinal transplantation. Turning to the study itself: Multivisceral, liver-intestinal, or isolated intestinal grafts went to recipients. Induction using anti-thymocyte globulin, followed by tacrolimus and steroids for around 3 years, was given to all recipients. Study-wide points: Individuals carrying graft-donor T cell macrochimerism showed high graft-versus-host to host-versus-graft clonal ratios in allografts. Early HvG declines after transplant were associated with peak circulating GvH clone levels.

Per the germline V gene, CDR1 is SQVTM and CDR2 is ANQGSEA. Trimming at V came to 4 bases and at J to 6 bases, leaving 4 bases not matched to a gene. This CDR3 has 12 amino acids. The protocol was immunoSEQ multiplex PCR, while the TCRdb copy is restricted to in-frame clones and leaves out a portion. The sample holds more than 95,000 clones, roughly 90% seen once. This receptor was obtained from a human donor who received an intestinal transplant. This chain links TRBV29-1 with TRBJ2-7, with 9 bases lining up with TRBD2. The sample in question was unstimulated CD4+ T cells sorted from spleen or lymph node cells, obtained before intestinal transplant. The CDR3 loop is CSVGSGRAEQYF. The CDR3 DNA follows: TGCAGCGTTGGTAGCGGGAGAGCCGAGCAGTACTTC.